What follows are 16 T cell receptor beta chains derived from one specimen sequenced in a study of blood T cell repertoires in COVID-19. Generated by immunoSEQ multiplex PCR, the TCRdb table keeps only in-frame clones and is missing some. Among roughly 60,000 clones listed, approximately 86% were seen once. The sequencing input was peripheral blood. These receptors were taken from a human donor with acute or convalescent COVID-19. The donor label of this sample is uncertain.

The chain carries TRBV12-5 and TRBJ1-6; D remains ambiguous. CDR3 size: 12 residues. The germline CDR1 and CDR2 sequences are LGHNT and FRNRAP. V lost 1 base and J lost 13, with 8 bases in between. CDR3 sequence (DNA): TGTGCTAGTGGTTTGGACAGCGGGCCCCTCCACTTT. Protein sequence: CASGLDSGPLHF.

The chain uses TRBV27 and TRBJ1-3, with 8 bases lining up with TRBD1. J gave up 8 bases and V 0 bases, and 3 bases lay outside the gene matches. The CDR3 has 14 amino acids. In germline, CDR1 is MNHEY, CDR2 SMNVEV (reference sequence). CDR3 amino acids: CASSLSDRGDTIYF. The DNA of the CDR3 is TGTGCCAGCAGTTTATCCGACAGGGGTGACACCATATATTTT.

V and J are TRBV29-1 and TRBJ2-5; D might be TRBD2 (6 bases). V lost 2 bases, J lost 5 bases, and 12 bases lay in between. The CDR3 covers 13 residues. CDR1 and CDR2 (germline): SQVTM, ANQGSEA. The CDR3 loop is CSVESGVEETQYF. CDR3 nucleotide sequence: TGCAGCGTTGAATCGGGGGTAGAGGAGACCCAGTACTTC. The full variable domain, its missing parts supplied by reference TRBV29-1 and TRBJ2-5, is SAVISQKPSRDICQRGTSLTIQCQVDSQVTMMFWYRQQPGQSLTLIATANQGSEATYESGFVIDKFPISRPNLTFSTLTVSNMSPEDSSIYLCSVESGVEETQYFGPGTRLLVL.

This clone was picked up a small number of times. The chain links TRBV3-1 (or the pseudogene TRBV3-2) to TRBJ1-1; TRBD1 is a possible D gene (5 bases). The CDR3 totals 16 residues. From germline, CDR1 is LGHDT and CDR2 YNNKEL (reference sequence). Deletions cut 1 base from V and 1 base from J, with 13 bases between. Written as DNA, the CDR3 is TGTGCCAGCAGCCAAGGGAGAAAGGGGTCGAACACTGAAGCTTTCTTT. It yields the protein CASSQGRKGSNTEAFF.

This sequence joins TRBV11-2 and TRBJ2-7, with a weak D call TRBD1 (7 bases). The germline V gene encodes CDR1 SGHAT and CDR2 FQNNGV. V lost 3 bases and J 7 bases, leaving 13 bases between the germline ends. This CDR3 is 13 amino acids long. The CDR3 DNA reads TGTGCCAGCAGCTTTGAGACAGGGAGGGAGCAGTACTTC. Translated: CASSFETGREQYF.

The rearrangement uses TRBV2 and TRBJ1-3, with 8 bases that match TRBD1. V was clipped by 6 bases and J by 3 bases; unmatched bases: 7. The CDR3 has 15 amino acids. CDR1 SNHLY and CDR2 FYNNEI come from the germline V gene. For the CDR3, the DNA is TGTGCCAGCAGCCCGGACAGGGCGGGTGGAAACACCATATATTTT. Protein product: CASSPDRAGGNTIYF.

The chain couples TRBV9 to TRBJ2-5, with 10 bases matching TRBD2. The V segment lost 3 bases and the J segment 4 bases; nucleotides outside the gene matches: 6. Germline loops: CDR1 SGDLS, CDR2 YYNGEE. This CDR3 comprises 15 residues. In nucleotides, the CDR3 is TGTGCCAGCAGCGGCCCTAGCGGGAGAGGAGAGACCCAGTACTTC. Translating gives CASSGPSGRGETQYF.

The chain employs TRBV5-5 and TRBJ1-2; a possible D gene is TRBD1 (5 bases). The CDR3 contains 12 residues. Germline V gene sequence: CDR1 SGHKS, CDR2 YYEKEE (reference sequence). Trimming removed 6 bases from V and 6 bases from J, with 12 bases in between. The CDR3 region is CASTWGTDGYTF. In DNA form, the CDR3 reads TGTGCCAGCACCTGGGGCACAGATGGCTACACCTTC.

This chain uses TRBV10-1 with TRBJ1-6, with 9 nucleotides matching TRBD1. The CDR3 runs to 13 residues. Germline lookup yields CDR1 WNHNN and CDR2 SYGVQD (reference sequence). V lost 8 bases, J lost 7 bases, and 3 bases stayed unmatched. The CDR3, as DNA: TGCGCCAGCTCCGGGACAGGGAATTCACCCCTCCACTTT. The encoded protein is CASSGTGNSPLHF.

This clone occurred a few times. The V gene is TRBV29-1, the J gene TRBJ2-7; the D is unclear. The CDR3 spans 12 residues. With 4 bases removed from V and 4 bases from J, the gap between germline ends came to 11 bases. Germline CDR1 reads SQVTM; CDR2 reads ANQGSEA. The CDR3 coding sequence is TGCAGCGTTGGCCCTAGTGGGTACGAGCAGTACTTC. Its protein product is CSVGPSGYEQYF.

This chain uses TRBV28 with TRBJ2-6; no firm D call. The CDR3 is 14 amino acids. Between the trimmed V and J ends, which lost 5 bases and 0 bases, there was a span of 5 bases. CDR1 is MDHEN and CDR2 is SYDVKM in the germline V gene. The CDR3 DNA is TGTGCCAGCAGTAAGCACTCTGGGGCCAACGTCCTGACTTTC. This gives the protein CASSKHSGANVLTF.

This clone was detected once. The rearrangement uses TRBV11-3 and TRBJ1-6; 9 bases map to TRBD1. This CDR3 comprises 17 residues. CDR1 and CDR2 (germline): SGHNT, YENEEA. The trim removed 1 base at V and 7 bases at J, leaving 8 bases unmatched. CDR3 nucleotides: TGTGCCAGCAGCTTAGGTGGTGGACAGGGGCAAAATTCACCCCTCCACTTT. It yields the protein CASSLGGGQGQNSPLHF.

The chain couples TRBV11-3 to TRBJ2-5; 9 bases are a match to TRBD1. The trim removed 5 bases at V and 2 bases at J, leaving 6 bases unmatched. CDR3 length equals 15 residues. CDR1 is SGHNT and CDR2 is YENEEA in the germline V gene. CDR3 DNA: TGTGCCAGCAGCCAACGGACAGGGGAGCAAGAGACCCAGTACTTC. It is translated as CASSQRTGEQETQYF.

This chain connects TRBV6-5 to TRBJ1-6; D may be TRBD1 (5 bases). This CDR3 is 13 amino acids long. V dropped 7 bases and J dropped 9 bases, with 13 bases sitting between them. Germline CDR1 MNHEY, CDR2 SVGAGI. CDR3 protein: CASKGQASSPLHF. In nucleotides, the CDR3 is TGTGCCAGCAAGGGGCAGGCGAGTTCACCCCTCCACTTT.

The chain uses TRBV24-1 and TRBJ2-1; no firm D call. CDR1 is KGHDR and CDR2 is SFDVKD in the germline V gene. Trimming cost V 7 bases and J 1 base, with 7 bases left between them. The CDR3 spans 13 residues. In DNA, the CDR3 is TGTGCCACCAGGCAGTCTTCCTACAATGAGCAGTTCTTC. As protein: CATRQSSYNEQFF.

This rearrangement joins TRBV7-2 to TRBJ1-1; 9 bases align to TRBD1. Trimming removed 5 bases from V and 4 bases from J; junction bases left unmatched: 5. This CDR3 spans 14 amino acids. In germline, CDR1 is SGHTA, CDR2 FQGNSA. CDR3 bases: TGTGCCAGCAGCCCACAGGGGGCGGTCACTGAAGCTTTCTTT. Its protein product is CASSPQGAVTEAFF. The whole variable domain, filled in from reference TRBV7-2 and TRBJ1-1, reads GAGVSQSPSNKVTEKGKDVELRCDPISGHTALYWYRQSLGQGLEFLIYFQGNSAPDKSGLPSDRFSAERTGGSVSTLTIQRTQQEDSAVYLCASSPQGAVTEAFFGQGTRLTVV.